What follows are 25 T cell receptor beta chains derived from one specimen sequenced in a study of beta chain features in type 1 diabetes. The whole isolated RNA underwent reverse transcription, so sequencing captured expressed TCRB transcripts. This table comes from immunoSEQ multiplex PCR, and its TCRdb copy is limited to in-frame clones, with some not included. Of 350,000 to 450,000 clones in the sample, about 15% were seen once. Sequences were obtained from naive CD4+ T cells from blood. The receptors shown here come from a woman aged 18-29 years in good health.

V usage is TRBV5-1 and J usage is TRBJ2-7, with D possibly matching TRBD2 (6 bases). Looked up from germline, CDR1 is SGHRS and CDR2 is YFSETQ. The CDR3 runs to 14 residues. Trimming removed 4 bases from V and 6 bases from J, with 17 bases in between. Here the CDR3 reads CASSRLRETGEQYF. The CDR3 DNA sequence: TGCGCCAGCAGCCGACTCCGGGAGACTGGCGAGCAGTACTTC.

The sample holds a few counts of this clone. The J gene is TRBJ2-3, the V gene TRBV11-2; D is ambiguous. V was cut by 6 bases and J by 6 bases, with 10 bases left in between. Germline assignment: CDR1 SGHAT and CDR2 FQNNGV. The CDR3 length is 12 residues. The CDR3 nucleotides are TGTGCCAGCAGTCTACTGGTGGATACGCAGTATTTT. This codes for CASSLLVDTQYF.

The V gene is TRBV5-1, the J gene TRBJ1-1; no definite D call. The CDR3 spans 13 residues. Trimming stripped 0 bases from V and 7 bases from J, with 10 bases between. From germline, CDR1 is SGHRS and CDR2 YFSETQ. The CDR3, as DNA: TGCGCCAGCAGCTTGGTGGGCAGATATGAAGCTTTCTTT. Translating gives CASSLVGRYEAFF.

This clone was observed a handful of times. This sequence joins TRBV6-1 and TRBJ2-5; 12 positions match TRBD2. V shed 4 bases and J 5 bases; nucleotides not matched to a gene: 5. Germline assignment: CDR1 MNHNS and CDR2 SASEGT. This CDR3 region has 15 residues. The CDR3 DNA sequence: TGTGCCAGCAGTGGCGGACTAGCGGGAAGTGAGACCCAGTACTTC. It codes for CASSGGLAGSETQYF.

This rearrangement joins TRBV23-1 to TRBJ2-1; TRBD2 matches at 12 bases. TRBV23-1 falls under the ORF class, with uncertain function. The ends lost 3 bases at V and 8 bases at J; junction bases unmatched: 8. This CDR3 is built from 16 residues. The CDR3: CASSHRTSGIQDEQFF. CDR3 DNA: TGCGCCAGCAGTCATCGGACTAGCGGGATCCAAGATGAGCAGTTCTTC.

This clone turned up a few times. Here the CDR3 DNA reads TGCAGCGTTGGAGGGCTGGGCCCTGGCTACACCTTC. As protein: CSVGGLGPGYTF. The chain couples TRBV29-1 to TRBJ1-2, with D hard to call. Per germline, CDR1 SQVTM and CDR2 ANQGSEA. The CDR3 covers 12 residues. V was cut by 4 bases and J by 7 bases, with 13 bases left in between.

The chain uses TRBV29-1 and TRBJ2-3, with D unresolved. V lost 5 bases to trimming and J lost 2 bases, with 8 bases between them. This CDR3 region has 12 residues. Germline CDR1 and CDR2: SQVTM and ANQGSEA. As DNA, the CDR3 is TGCAGCGTTAATCCGTACACAGATACGCAGTATTTT. This sequence encodes CSVNPYTDTQYF.

In this sample, this clone turned up a few times. V usage is TRBV7-9 and J usage is TRBJ1-1; 10 bases fit TRBD1. CDR3 length: 18 residues. Germline loops: CDR1 SEHNR, CDR2 FQNEAQ (reference sequence). Trimming removed 0 bases from V and 1 base from J; junction bases left unmatched: 8. In DNA, the CDR3 is TGTGCCAGCAGCTTAGCGAGGGGACAGGGGAGAGGGAACACTGAAGCTTTCTTT. It is translated as CASSLARGQGRGNTEAFF.

There are a few counts of this clone. V gene TRBV5-6 combines with J gene TRBJ1-1; 7 bases align to TRBD1. The V and J ends lost 4 bases and 0 bases, in that order; junction bases with no gene match: 6. The CDR3 spans 15 residues. The germline CDR1 and CDR2 sequences are SGHDT and YYEEEE. The CDR3 loop is CASSIRQGMNTEAFF. The CDR3 DNA reads TGTGCCAGCAGCATCCGACAGGGAATGAACACTGAAGCTTTCTTT.

This clone was seen more than once but under ten times. This rearrangement joins TRBV7-7 to TRBJ2-3, with a tentative D call TRBD1 (5 bases). This CDR3 is built from 15 residues. V was clipped by 4 bases and J by 2 bases, with 13 bases between them. Germline-derived CDR1 and CDR2 are SSHAT and FNYEAQ (reference sequence). In nucleotides, the CDR3 is TGTGCCAGCAGCTCCGGGCAGGGCCACACAGATACGCAGTATTTT. This codes for CASSSGQGHTDTQYF.

This sequence joins TRBV28 and TRBJ1-2; the D is unclear. This CDR3 contains 12 residues. V lost 5 bases and J 4 bases, leaving 8 bases between the germline ends. From germline, CDR1 is MDHEN and CDR2 SYDVKM. This CDR3 is CASSTTTYGYTF. The DNA of the CDR3 is TGTGCCAGCAGTACTACAACCTATGGCTACACCTTC.

The CDR3 DNA reads as TGTGCCACCAGCAGGGGACAGGATCGCTCTGGGGCCAACGTCCTGACTTTC. Protein product: CATSRGQDRSGANVLTF. The V call is TRBV15, the J call TRBJ2-6, with TRBD1 matching 8 bases. After removal of 3 bases from V and 0 bases from J, the junction contained 4 bases not matched to a gene. This CDR3 region has 17 residues. The V gene's germline CDR1 is LNHNV and CDR2 YYDKDF (reference sequence).

This clone occurred a few times. This CDR3 is CASSRTNYEQYF. CDR3 nucleotide sequence: TGTGCCAGCAGCCGGACTAACTACGAGCAGTACTTC. The rearrangement uses TRBV5-4 and TRBJ2-7, with a tentative D call TRBD2 (6 bases). Trimming took off 4 bases at V and 3 bases at J, with 8 bases between the two ends. Germline CDR1 reads SGHNT; CDR2 reads YYREEE (reference sequence). The CDR3 runs to 12 residues.

The sample holds a few counts of this clone. CDR3 bases: TGCAGCGTGAGTACAGGGGTTGCTGAAGCTTTCTTT. It specifies CSVSTGVAEAFF. The chain is built from TRBV29-1 and TRBJ1-1; 7 positions match TRBD1. V was clipped by 6 bases and J by 6 bases; unmatched bases: 7. This CDR3 is 12 amino acids long. Germline CDR1 and CDR2: SQVTM and ANQGSEA.

This clone showed up just a few times. The chain combines TRBV18 with TRBJ2-7, with 8 bases that match TRBD2. The length of the CDR3 is 15 residues. V shed 9 bases, J shed 2 bases, and the junction held 12 bases outside the gene matches. From germline, CDR1 is KGHSH and CDR2 LQKENI. The CDR3 nucleotides are TGTGCCAGTCGACTACTAGCGGAGGGGACCTACGAGCAGTACTTC. Amino acids: CASRLLAEGTYEQYF. The variable domain in full, with the rest retrieved from reference TRBV18 and TRBJ2-7, is NAGVMQNPRHLVRRRGQEARLRCSPMKGHSHVYWYRQLPEEGLKFMVYLQKENIIDESGMPKERFSAEFPKEGPSILRIQQVVRGDSAAYFCASRLLAEGTYEQYFGPGTRLTVT.

This clone was counted between two and nine times. The rearrangement joins TRBV28 to TRBJ1-2; 8 bases map to TRBD1. Germline CDR1 MDHEN, CDR2 SYDVKM. The CDR3 runs to 13 residues. The V and J ends lost 3 bases and 6 bases, in that order; junction bases with no gene match: 3. In nucleotides, the CDR3 is TGTGCCAGCAGTTTCCTCAGGGGGCATGGCTACACCTTC. Its protein is CASSFLRGHGYTF.

As regards this clone: At the DNA level, this CDR3 is encoded by other sequences in the same sample as well. The gene calls are TRBV29-1 and TRBJ2-2, with unresolved D. Germline V CDR1 and CDR2: SQVTM, ANQGSEA. Trimming removed 2 bases from V and 2 bases from J, with 3 bases in between. The CDR3 extends over 12 amino acids. CDR3 region: CSVEQNTGELFF. The CDR3 bases are TGCAGCGTTGAACAAAACACCGGGGAGCTGTTTTTT.

The chain combines TRBV14 with TRBJ2-7; 9 bases agree with TRBD2. CDR3 length: 14 amino acids. The V and J ends lost 2 bases and 12 bases, in that order; junction bases with no gene match: 11. CDR1 SGHDN and CDR2 FVKESK come from the germline V gene. The DNA for the CDR3 is TGTGCCAGCAGCCAAATTCCTAGCGGGGCCGCGTTGTACTTC. As protein: CASSQIPSGAALYF.

The V gene is TRBV7-2, the J gene TRBJ2-6; TRBD1 is a possible D gene (6 bases). Trimming stripped 0 bases from V and 4 bases from J, with 7 bases between. This CDR3 is 15 amino acids long. CDR1 and CDR2 from the germline V gene are SGHTA and FQGNSA. CDR3 region: CASSLAGGGANVLTF. The CDR3 nucleotides read TGTGCCAGCAGCTTAGCAGGGGGAGGGGCCAACGTCCTGACTTTC.

This clone was detected only a few times. The V call is TRBV5-1, the J call TRBJ1-1, with D unresolved. The germline V gene has CDR1 SGHRS and CDR2 YFSETQ. The CDR3 runs to 13 residues. Trimming removed 1 base at V and 4 bases at J, with 8 bases between. DNA of the CDR3: TGCGCCAGCAGCTTGATGGAGATCACTGAAGCTTTCTTT. This gives the protein CASSLMEITEAFF.

This chain uses TRBV29-1 with TRBJ2-7; D perhaps matches TRBD1 (5 bases). The V gene's germline CDR1 is SQVTM and CDR2 ANQGSEA. This CDR3 spans 12 amino acids. V dropped 4 bases and J dropped 3 bases, with 10 bases sitting between them. CDR3 sequence (DNA): TGCAGCGTTGTAGGGGTTGGCTACGAGCAGTACTTC. It encodes CSVVGVGYEQYF.

CDR3 bases: TGCGCCAGCAGCTTGGCCTCTCAGGGGGAAAAACTGTTTTTT. This codes for CASSLASQGEKLFF. The V call is TRBV5-1, the J call TRBJ1-4, with D perhaps matching TRBD1 (6 bases). Germline V gene data show CDR1 as SGHRS and CDR2 as YFSETQ. CDR3 length: 14 amino acids. Between the trimmed V and J ends, which lost 0 bases and 8 bases, there was a span of 11 bases. Full variable domain (missing parts from reference TRBV5-1 and TRBJ1-4): KAGVTQTPRYLIKTRGQQVTLSCSPISGHRSVSWYQQTPGQGLQFLFEYFSETQRNKGNFPGRFSGRQFSNSRSEMNVSTLELGDSALYLCASSLASQGEKLFFGSGTQLSVL.

About this clone itself: Other DNA variants within this sample encode the same CDR3. The rearrangement links TRBV7-2 to TRBJ2-5; D gene ambiguous. V lost 4 bases to trimming and J lost 0 bases, with 3 bases between them. The CDR3 runs 12 residues. CDR1 and CDR2 (germline): SGHTA, FQGNSA. The CDR3 spells CASSSYQETQYF. CDR3 nucleotides: TGTGCCAGCAGCTCGTACCAAGAGACCCAGTACTTC.

This clone was observed a handful of times. The V call is TRBV6-5, the J call TRBJ2-2; D perhaps matches TRBD1 (5 bases). This CDR3 is built from 14 residues. The V end was cut by 6 bases, the J end by 4 bases, with 12 bases between. The germline V gene has CDR1 MNHEY and CDR2 SVGAGI. The CDR3 here is CASRQAYFTGELFF. The CDR3 DNA follows: TGTGCCAGCAGACAGGCATACTTCACCGGGGAGCTGTTTTTT.

This clone was seen a handful of times. The chain uses TRBV5-4 and TRBJ2-1; 13 bases map to TRBD2. The germline V gene has CDR1 SGHNT and CDR2 YYREEE (reference sequence). The CDR3 sequence is 16 residues long. The ends lost 3 bases at V and 9 bases at J; junction bases unmatched: 9. The CDR3 nucleotides are TGTGCCAGCAGCTCCATACTAGCGGGAGGGCCTATTGAGCAGTTCTTC. This sequence encodes CASSSILAGGPIEQFF.